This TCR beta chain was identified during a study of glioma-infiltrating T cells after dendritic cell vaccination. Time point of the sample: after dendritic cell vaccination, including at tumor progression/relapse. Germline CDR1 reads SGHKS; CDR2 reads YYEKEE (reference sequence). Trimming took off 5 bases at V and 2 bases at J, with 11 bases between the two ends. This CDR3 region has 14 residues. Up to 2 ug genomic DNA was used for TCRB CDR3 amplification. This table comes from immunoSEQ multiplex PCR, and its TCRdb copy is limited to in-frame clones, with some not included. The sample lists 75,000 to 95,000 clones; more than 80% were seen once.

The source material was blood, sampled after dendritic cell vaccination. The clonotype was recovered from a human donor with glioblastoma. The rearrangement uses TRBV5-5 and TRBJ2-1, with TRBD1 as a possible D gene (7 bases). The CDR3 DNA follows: TGTGCCAGCAGGCCAGGGGGGCCCTACAATGAGCAGTTCTTC. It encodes CASRPGGPYNEQFF.